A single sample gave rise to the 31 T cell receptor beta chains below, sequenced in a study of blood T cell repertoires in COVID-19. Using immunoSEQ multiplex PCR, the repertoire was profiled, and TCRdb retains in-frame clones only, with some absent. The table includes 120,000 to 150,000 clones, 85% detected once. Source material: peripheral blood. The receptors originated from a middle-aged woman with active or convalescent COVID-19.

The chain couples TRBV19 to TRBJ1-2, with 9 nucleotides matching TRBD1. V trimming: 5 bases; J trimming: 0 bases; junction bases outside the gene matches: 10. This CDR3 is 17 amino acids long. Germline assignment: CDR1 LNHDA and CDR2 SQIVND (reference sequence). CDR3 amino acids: CASSPDRGRYTNYGYTF. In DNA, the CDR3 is TGTGCCAGTAGTCCGGACAGGGGTCGGTATACTAACTATGGCTACACCTTC.

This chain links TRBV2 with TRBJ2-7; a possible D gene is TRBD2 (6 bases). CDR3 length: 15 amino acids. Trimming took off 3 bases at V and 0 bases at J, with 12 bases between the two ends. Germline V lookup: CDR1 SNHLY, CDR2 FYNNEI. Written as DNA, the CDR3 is TGTGCCAGCAGTGATAAGGAGGGCTTCTCCTACGAGCAGTACTTC. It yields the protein CASSDKEGFSYEQYF.

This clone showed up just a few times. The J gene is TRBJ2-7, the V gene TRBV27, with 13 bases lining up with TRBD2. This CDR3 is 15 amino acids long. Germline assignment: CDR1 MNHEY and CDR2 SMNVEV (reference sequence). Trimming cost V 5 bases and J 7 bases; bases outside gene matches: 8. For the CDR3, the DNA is TGTGCCAGCAGTCTACTAGCGGGAGGGCCGCGTGAGCAGTACTTC. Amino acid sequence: CASSLLAGGPREQYF.

The chain's CDR3 is CASEWGGHFNSNQPQHF. The CDR3 DNA reads TGTGCCAGCGAGTGGGGGGGGCACTTTAATAGCAATCAGCCCCAGCATTTT. The chain employs TRBV2 and TRBJ1-5; D may be TRBD1 (6 bases). This CDR3 spans 17 amino acids. Germline V lookup: CDR1 SNHLY, CDR2 FYNNEI. Trimming shortened V by 8 bases and J by 0 bases, and 20 bases separated the two germline ends. Using reference TRBV2 and TRBJ1-5 for the parts outside the CDR3, the full variable domain is EPEVTQTPSHQVTQMGQEVILRCVPISNHLYFYWYRQILGQKVEFLVSFYNNEISEKSEIFDDQFSVERPDGSNFTLKIRSTKLEDSAMYFCASEWGGHFNSNQPQHFGDGTRLSIL.

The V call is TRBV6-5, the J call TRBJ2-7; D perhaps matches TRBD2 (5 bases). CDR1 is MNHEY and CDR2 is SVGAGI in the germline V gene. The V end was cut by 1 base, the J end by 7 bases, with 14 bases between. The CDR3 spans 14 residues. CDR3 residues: CASSYLGYRGEQYF. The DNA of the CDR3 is TGTGCCAGCAGTTACTTGGGCTACCGAGGGGAGCAGTACTTC.

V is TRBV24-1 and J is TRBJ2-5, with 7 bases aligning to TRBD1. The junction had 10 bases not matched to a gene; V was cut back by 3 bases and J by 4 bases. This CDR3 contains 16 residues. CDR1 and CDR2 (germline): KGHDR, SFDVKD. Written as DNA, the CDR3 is TGTGCCACCAGTGATCCATCGACAGGGTTGGGAGAGACCCAGTACTTC. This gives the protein CATSDPSTGLGETQYF.

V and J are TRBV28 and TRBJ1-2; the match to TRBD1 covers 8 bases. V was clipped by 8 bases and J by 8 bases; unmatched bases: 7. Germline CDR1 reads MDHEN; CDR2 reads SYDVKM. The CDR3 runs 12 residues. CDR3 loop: CASGGGQGGYTF. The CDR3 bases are TGTGCCAGCGGGGGAGGACAGGGAGGCTACACCTTC.

The CDR3 bases are TGTGCCAGGGACAGCCGAAGCTCTGGAAACACCATATATTTT. Its protein product is CARDSRSSGNTIYF. The V and J genes are TRBV6-7 and TRBJ1-3, with D tentatively TRBD1 (6 bases). TRBV6-7 is placed among ORFs of uncertain function. The length of the CDR3 is 14 residues. V lost 9 bases and J lost 0, with 12 bases in between.

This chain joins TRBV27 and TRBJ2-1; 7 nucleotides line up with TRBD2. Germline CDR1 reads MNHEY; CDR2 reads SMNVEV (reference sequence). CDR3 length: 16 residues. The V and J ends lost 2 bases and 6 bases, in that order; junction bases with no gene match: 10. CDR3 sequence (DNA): TGTGCCAGCAGTTTAGCGGGAGAGAGGTACGGCAATGAGCAGTTCTTC. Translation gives CASSLAGERYGNEQFF.

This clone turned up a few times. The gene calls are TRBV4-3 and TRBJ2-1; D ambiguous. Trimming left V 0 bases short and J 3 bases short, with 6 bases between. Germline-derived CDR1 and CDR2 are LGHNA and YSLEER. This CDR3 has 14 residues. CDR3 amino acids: CASSQEPGYNEQFF. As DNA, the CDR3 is TGCGCCAGCAGCCAAGAGCCGGGCTACAATGAGCAGTTCTTC.

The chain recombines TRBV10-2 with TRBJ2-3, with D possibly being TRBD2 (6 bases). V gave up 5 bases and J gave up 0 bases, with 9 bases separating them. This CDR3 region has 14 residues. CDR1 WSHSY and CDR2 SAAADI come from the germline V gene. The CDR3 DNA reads TGCGCCAGCAGTCAGGGAGGTAGCACAGATACGCAGTATTTT. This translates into CASSQGGSTDTQYF.

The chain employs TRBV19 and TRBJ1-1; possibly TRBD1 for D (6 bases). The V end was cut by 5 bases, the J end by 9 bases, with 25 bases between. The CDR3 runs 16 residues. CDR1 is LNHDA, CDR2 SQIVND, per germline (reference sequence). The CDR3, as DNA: TGTGCCAGTAGTCAGCCTCGAACAACCGGGACACCTAAAGCTTTCTTT. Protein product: CASSQPRTTGTPKAFF.

The CDR3 loop is CAWSTLGRKLFF. The DNA of the CDR3 is TGTGCCTGGAGTACCCTAGGTAGAAAACTGTTTTTT. The chain joins TRBV30 to TRBJ1-4; D ambiguous. V was shortened by 2 bases and J by 10 bases, with 11 bases between the two germline ends. This CDR3 is built from 12 residues. The germline CDR1 and CDR2 sequences are GTSNPN and SVGIG (reference sequence).

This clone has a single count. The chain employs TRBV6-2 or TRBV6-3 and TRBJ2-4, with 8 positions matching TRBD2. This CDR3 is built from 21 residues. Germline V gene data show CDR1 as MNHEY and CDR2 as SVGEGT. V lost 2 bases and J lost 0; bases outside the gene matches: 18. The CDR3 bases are TGTGCCAGCAGTTACGCACCTGGGGAAGCGGGAGAACTTTTAGCCAAAAACATTCAGTACTTC. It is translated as CASSYAPGEAGELLAKNIQYF.

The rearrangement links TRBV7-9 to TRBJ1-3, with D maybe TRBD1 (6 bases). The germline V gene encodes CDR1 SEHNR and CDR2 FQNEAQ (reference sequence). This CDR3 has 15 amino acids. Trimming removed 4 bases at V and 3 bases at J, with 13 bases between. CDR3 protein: CASSWGQGYGNTIYF. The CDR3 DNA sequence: TGTGCCAGCAGCTGGGGACAAGGATATGGAAACACCATATATTTT.

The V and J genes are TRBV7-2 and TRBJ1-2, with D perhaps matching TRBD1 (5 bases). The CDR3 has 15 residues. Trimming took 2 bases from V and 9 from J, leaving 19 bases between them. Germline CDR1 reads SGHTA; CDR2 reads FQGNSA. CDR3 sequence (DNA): TGTGCCAGCAGCTTAACGCCCCTCCAAGGGGATCGCTACACCTTC. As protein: CASSLTPLQGDRYTF.

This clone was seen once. CDR3 sequence: CASGTGGRETQYF. The CDR3, as DNA: TGTGCCAGCGGGACAGGAGGGAGGGAGACCCAGTACTTC. The chain carries TRBV2 and TRBJ2-5, with 8 bases matching TRBD1. The CDR3 spans 13 residues. Germline V gene sequence: CDR1 SNHLY, CDR2 FYNNEI. Trimming took 8 bases from V and 5 from J; bases not matched to a gene: 7.

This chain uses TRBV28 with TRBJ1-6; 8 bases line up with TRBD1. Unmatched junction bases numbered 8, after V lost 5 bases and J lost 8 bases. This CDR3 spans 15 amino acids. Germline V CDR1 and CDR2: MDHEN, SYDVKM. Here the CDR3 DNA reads TGTGCCAGCAGTCCACGGACAGGGTACGATTCACCCCTCCACTTT. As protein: CASSPRTGYDSPLHF.

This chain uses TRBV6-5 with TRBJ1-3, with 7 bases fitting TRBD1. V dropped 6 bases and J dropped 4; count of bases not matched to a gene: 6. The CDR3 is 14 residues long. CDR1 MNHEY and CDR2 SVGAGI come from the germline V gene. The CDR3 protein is CASSYDRAGNTIYF. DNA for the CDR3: TGTGCCAGCAGCTACGACAGGGCAGGAAACACCATATATTTT.

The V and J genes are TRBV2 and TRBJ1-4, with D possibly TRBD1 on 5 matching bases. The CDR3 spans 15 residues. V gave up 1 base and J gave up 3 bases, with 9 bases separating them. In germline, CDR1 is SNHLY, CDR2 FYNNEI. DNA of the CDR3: TGTGCCAGCAGTGAAGTCGGGACTGCTAATGAAAAACTGTTTTTT. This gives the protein CASSEVGTANEKLFF.

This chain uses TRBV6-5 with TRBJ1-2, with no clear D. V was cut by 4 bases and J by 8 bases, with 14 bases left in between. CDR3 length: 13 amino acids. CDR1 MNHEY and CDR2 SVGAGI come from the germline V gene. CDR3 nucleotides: TGTGCCAGCAGTTTCGACTCCCCGGGGGGCTACACCTTC. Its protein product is CASSFDSPGGYTF.

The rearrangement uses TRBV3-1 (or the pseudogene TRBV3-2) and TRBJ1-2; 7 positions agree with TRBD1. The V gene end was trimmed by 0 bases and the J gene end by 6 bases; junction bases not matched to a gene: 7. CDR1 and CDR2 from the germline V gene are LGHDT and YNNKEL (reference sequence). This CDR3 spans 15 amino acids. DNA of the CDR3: TGTGCCAGCAGCCAAGAGACAGGGCTGGGTCATGGCTACACCTTC. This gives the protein CASSQETGLGHGYTF.

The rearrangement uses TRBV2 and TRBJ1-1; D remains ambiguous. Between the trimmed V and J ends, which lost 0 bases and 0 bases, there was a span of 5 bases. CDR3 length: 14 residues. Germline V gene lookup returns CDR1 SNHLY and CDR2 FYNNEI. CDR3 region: CASSEARVNTEAFF. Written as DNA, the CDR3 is TGTGCCAGCAGTGAAGCGCGGGTGAACACTGAAGCTTTCTTT.

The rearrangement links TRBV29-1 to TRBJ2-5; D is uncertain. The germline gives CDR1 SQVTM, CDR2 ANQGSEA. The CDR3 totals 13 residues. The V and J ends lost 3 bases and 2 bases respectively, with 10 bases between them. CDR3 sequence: CSVDERLQETQYF. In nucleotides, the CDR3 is TGCAGCGTTGATGAGAGGCTGCAAGAGACCCAGTACTTC. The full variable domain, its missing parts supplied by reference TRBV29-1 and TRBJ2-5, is SAVISQKPSRDICQRGTSLTIQCQVDSQVTMMFWYRQQPGQSLTLIATANQGSEATYESGFVIDKFPISRPNLTFSTLTVSNMSPEDSSIYLCSVDERLQETQYFGPGTRLLVL.

The CDR3 here is CASIGGLAGLETQYF. The DNA of the CDR3 is TGTGCCAGCATCGGGGGGCTAGCGGGGTTAGAGACCCAGTACTTC. This chain joins TRBV25-1 and TRBJ2-5, with 9 bases matching TRBD2. The V and J ends lost 7 bases and 4 bases, in that order; junction bases with no gene match: 10. Germline CDR1 MGHDK, CDR2 SYGVNS. The CDR3 totals 15 residues.

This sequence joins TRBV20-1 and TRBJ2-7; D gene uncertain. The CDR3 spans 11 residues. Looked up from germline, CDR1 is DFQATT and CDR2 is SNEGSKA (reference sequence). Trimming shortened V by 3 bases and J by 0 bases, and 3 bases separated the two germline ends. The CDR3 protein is CSASHSYEQYF. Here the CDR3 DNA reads TGCAGTGCTAGCCACTCCTACGAGCAGTACTTC.

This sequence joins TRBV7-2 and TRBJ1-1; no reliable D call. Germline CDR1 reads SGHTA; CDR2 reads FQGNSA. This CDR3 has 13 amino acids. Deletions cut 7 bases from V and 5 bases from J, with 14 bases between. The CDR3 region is CASILTLRTEAFF. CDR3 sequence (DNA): TGTGCCAGCATACTGACCCTGAGGACTGAAGCTTTCTTT.

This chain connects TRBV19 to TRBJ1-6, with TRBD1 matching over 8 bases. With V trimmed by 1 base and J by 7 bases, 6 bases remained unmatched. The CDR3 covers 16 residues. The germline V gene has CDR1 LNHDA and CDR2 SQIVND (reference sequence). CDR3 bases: TGTGCCAGTAGTATAGGAGGCAGGGGGCGGAATTCACCCCTCCACTTT. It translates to CASSIGGRGRNSPLHF.

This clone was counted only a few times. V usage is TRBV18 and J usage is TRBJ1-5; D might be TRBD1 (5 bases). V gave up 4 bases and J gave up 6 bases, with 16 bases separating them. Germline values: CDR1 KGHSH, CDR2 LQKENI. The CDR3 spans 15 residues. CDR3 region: CASSLGGEQRQPQHF. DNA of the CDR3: TGTGCCAGCTCACTGGGGGGGGAGCAGCGTCAGCCCCAGCATTTT.

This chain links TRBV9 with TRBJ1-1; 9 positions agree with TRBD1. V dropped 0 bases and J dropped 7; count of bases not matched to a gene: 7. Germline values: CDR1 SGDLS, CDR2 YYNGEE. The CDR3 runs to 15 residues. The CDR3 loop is CASSVEGQGLDEAFF. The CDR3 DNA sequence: TGTGCCAGCAGCGTAGAAGGACAGGGGCTGGATGAAGCTTTCTTT. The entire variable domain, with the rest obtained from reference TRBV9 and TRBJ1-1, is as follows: DSGVTQTPKHLITATGQRVTLRCSPRSGDLSVYWYQQSLDQGLQFLIQYYNGEERAKGNILERFSAQQFPDLHSELNLSSLELGDSALYFCASSVEGQGLDEAFFGQGTRLTVV.

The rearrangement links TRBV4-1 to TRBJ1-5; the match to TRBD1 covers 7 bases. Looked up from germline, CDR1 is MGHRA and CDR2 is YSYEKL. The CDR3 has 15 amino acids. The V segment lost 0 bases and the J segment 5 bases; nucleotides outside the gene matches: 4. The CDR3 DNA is TGCGCCAGCAGCCAAGACGGACAGGATTATCAGCCCCAGCATTTT. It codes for CASSQDGQDYQPQHF.